The 29 T cell receptor beta chains below come from one sample, sequenced in a study of identical twins. TCRdb fed the 5' RACE reads into MiXCR, producing one record per CDR3 protein. This table has 690,000 or so distinct CDR3 sequences, 8% to 9% appearing once. The same data also went into a second study, on yellow fever vaccine responses in identical twins.

Sequenced material: PBMCs. The source is a woman between 18 and 29 years old in good health.

Only a few counts were recorded for this clonotype. The chain couples TRBV7-2 to TRBJ2-3; 10 positions agree with TRBD2. Germline V CDR1 and CDR2: SGHTA, FQGNSA. CDR3 length equals 17 residues. The ends lost 3 bases at V and 6 bases at J; junction bases unmatched: 12. The DNA of the CDR3 is TGTGCCAGCAGCTTCGCGGGGGCCCTAGCGGGAGCGGATACGCAGTATTTT. Translation: CASSFAGALAGADTQYF. Based on the CDR3 plus reference TRBV7-2 and TRBJ2-3, the full variable domain is GAGVSQSPSNKVTEKGKDVELRCDPISGHTALYWYRQSLGQGLEFLIYFQGNSAPDKSGLPSDRFSAERTGGSVSTLTIQRTQQEDSAVYLCASSFAGALAGADTQYFGPGTRLTVL.

In its sample, this clonotype was seen once. The CDR3 sequence is CASSLALSRSGANVLTF. The CDR3 DNA sequence: TGTGCCAGCAGTTTAGCGCTAAGCCGCTCTGGGGCCAACGTCCTGACTTTC. The chain is built from TRBV12-3 or TRBV12-4 and TRBJ2-6; D is unclear. The CDR3 has 17 residues. V was pared by 0 bases and J by 0 bases, with 9 bases between.

This rearrangement joins TRBV7-3 to TRBJ1-2, with D possibly TRBD1 on 5 matching bases. The ends were cut back, 5 bases at V and 2 bases at J, with 9 bases in the middle. Germline V lookup: CDR1 SGHTA, CDR2 FQGTGA. The CDR3 totals 13 residues. CDR3 bases: TGTGCCAGCAGCCCGGGACGGAACTATGGCTACACCTTC. This codes for CASSPGRNYGYTF.

This clonotype showed up many times. The chain couples TRBV20-1 to TRBJ2-1, with 7 bases aligning to TRBD1. Germline CDR1 DFQATT, CDR2 SNEGSKA (reference sequence). V lost 5 bases, J lost 7 bases, and 8 bases stayed unmatched. This CDR3 is built from 13 residues. The CDR3 loop is CSARGQGENEQFF. As DNA, the CDR3 is TGCAGTGCTCGCGGGCAGGGGGAGAATGAGCAGTTCTTC.

The CDR3 DNA reads as TGCAGCGTGGGGCTGACAGGGGGCGGGGAGACCCAGTACTTC. Protein: CSVGLTGGGETQYF. This rearrangement joins TRBV29-1 to TRBJ2-5; 10 bases map to TRBD1. With V trimmed by 6 bases and J by 5 bases, 9 bases remained unmatched. Germline CDR1 and CDR2: SQVTM and ANQGSEA. This CDR3 is 14 amino acids long. Supplemented by reference TRBV29-1 and TRBJ2-5, the full variable domain reads SAVISQKPSRDICQRGTSLTIQCQVDSQVTMMFWYRQQPGQSLTLIATANQGSEATYESGFVIDKFPISRPNLTFSTLTVSNMSPEDSSIYLCSVGLTGGGETQYFGPGTRLLVL.

The chain joins TRBV2 to TRBJ2-2; D possibly corresponds to TRBD1 (5 bases). CDR3 size: 17 residues. In germline, CDR1 is SNHLY, CDR2 FYNNEI. V was pared by 7 bases and J by 0 bases, with 18 bases between. The CDR3 sequence is CASKYRPGRANTGELFF. In DNA, the CDR3 is TGTGCCAGCAAGTATAGGCCAGGGCGTGCGAACACCGGGGAGCTGTTTTTT.

In DNA, the CDR3 is TGCGCCAGCAGCTTGGCTCCACCGGCAGGTCGCATGAACACTGAAGCTTTCTTT. As protein: CASSLAPPAGRMNTEAFF. The rearrangement uses TRBV5-1 and TRBJ1-1; D uncertain. V was pared by 0 bases and J by 0 bases, with 18 bases between. The CDR3 has 18 amino acids. From germline, CDR1 is SGHRS and CDR2 YFSETQ.

This sequence joins TRBV7-2 and TRBJ2-3, with 13 bases identical to TRBD2. CDR1 and CDR2 (germline): SGHTA, FQGNSA. Trimming cost V 10 bases and J 0 bases; bases outside gene matches: 7. The CDR3 has 16 residues. The CDR3 nucleotides read TGTGCCACTAGACTAGCGGGGGGCGCTAGCACAGATACGCAGTATTTT. As protein: CATRLAGGASTDTQYF.

This clonotype was detected many times. V gene TRBV7-2 combines with J gene TRBJ2-1, with D perhaps TRBD2 (5 bases). V lost 1 base and J lost 4, with 14 bases in between. In germline, CDR1 is SGHTA, CDR2 FQGNSA. This CDR3 is built from 16 residues. The CDR3 bases are TGTGCCAGCAGCTTAGTATGGACTTTTCAATACAATGAGCAGTTCTTC. Protein: CASSLVWTFQYNEQFF. The full variable domain, its missing parts supplied by reference TRBV7-2 and TRBJ2-1, is GAGVSQSPSNKVTEKGKDVELRCDPISGHTALYWYRQSLGQGLEFLIYFQGNSAPDKSGLPSDRFSAERTGGSVSTLTIQRTQQEDSAVYLCASSLVWTFQYNEQFFGPGTRLTVL.

This clonotype was counted only a few times. The rearrangement links TRBV6-4 to TRBJ2-3; 9 nucleotides match TRBD2. V was pared by 5 bases and J by 4 bases, with 7 bases of the junction left unmatched. Germline V gene data show CDR1 as MRHNA and CDR2 as SNTAGT. CDR3 length equals 15 residues. This chain's CDR3 is CASSTRAGGPDTQYF. The CDR3, as DNA: TGTGCCAGCAGTACAAGGGCGGGAGGGCCAGATACGCAGTATTTT.

The chain employs TRBV12-3 or TRBV12-4 and TRBJ2-4, with D possibly TRBD2 on 5 matching bases. With 5 bases removed from V and 3 bases from J, the gap between germline ends came to 14 bases. The CDR3 covers 15 residues. CDR3 DNA sequence: TGTGCCAGCAGTCCCGGACTGCCTGGCAAAAACATTCAGTACTTC. This codes for CASSPGLPGKNIQYF.

This chain uses TRBV6-6 with TRBJ2-3; D unresolved. Germline CDR1 and CDR2: MNHNY and SVGAGI (reference sequence). The V end lost 8 bases, the J end lost 7 bases, and 16 bases lay between the germline ends. The length of the CDR3 is 13 residues. The CDR3 here is CASWVRGENTQYF. DNA of the CDR3: TGTGCCAGCTGGGTCCGCGGCGAGAATACGCAGTATTTT.

This clonotype was recorded a few times. The genes are TRBV5-6 and TRBJ2-1; TRBD2 is a possible D gene (5 bases). The CDR3 runs to 14 residues. The V end was cut by 2 bases, the J end by 8 bases, with 14 bases between. Germline assignment: CDR1 SGHDT and CDR2 YYEEEE. DNA for the CDR3: TGTGCCAGCAGCTTCTCGGGATCTGGGTATGAGCAGTTCTTC. Translation: CASSFSGSGYEQFF.

The chain links TRBV20-1 to TRBJ2-3; perhaps TRBD2 as D (6 bases). V lost 1 base, J lost 1 base, and 18 bases lay in between. In germline, CDR1 is DFQATT, CDR2 SNEGSKA (reference sequence). The CDR3 totals 17 residues. The CDR3 sequence is CSARAGPGRRGTDTQYF. CDR3 sequence (DNA): TGCAGTGCTAGAGCAGGGCCCGGGAGAAGGGGCACAGATACGCAGTATTTT.

This clonotype has a count of ten or more. The V and J genes are TRBV20-1 and TRBJ2-7; 8 nucleotides match TRBD2. Germline lookup yields CDR1 DFQATT and CDR2 SNEGSKA (reference sequence). The CDR3 contains 13 residues. Trimming removed 3 bases from V and 1 base from J; junction bases left unmatched: 2. CDR3 sequence (DNA): TGCAGTGCTAGCCGGGGGGGATCCTACGAGCAGTACTTC. Its protein is CSASRGGSYEQYF.

The rearrangement joins TRBV7-9 to TRBJ1-2; no clear D gene. CDR3 length: 15 amino acids. Trimming removed 4 bases from V and 1 base from J, with 13 bases in between. Germline CDR1 and CDR2: SEHNR and FQNEAQ (reference sequence). DNA of the CDR3: TGTGCCAGCAGCTCCACTCTACAGTTTAACTATGGCTACACCTTC. Translated: CASSSTLQFNYGYTF.

In this sample, this clonotype turned up many times. The chain employs TRBV12-3 or TRBV12-4 and TRBJ1-6; no clear D. V dropped 4 bases and J dropped 2 bases, with 3 bases sitting between them. The CDR3 runs 13 residues. The DNA for the CDR3 is TGTGCCAGCAGTTATGCCTATAATTCACCCCTCCACTTT. Its protein is CASSYAYNSPLHF.

V is TRBV20-1 and J is TRBJ2-4, with D maybe TRBD2 (5 bases). There are 14 residues in the CDR3. In germline, CDR1 is DFQATT, CDR2 SNEGSKA (reference sequence). The germline V and J ends were trimmed by 5 bases and 2 bases, with 13 bases remaining between them. This CDR3 reads CSARTRDSKNIQYF. The CDR3, as DNA: TGCAGTGCTCGTACACGGGATTCCAAAAACATTCAGTACTTC.

The gene calls are TRBV28 and TRBJ1-1; 9 bases map to TRBD1. The CDR3 covers 15 residues. Unmatched junction bases numbered 4, after V lost 5 bases and J lost 0 bases. Germline CDR1 and CDR2: MDHEN and SYDVKM. CDR3 bases: TGTGCCAGCAGTACGGGGACAGGGATGAACACTGAAGCTTTCTTT. It is translated as CASSTGTGMNTEAFF.

The chain recombines TRBV4-3 with TRBJ1-2; possible D gene TRBD1, 6 bases. The germline V and J ends were trimmed by 0 bases and 5 bases, with 25 bases remaining between them. CDR3 size: 19 residues. CDR1 and CDR2 from the germline V gene are LGHNA and YSLEER. CDR3 sequence: CASSQDRGNGARDNYGYTF. As DNA, the CDR3 is TGCGCCAGCAGCCAAGATCGCGGGAATGGCGCGCGGGACAATTATGGCTACACCTTC.

This clonotype showed up many times. The gene calls are TRBV5-1 and TRBJ2-1, with 11 bases matching TRBD2. The CDR3 has 16 amino acids. Germline CDR1 reads SGHRS; CDR2 reads YFSETQ. With 0 bases clipped from V and 6 bases from J, the junction kept 5 bases outside the gene matches. As DNA, the CDR3 is TGCGCCAGCAGCTTGGTTGGTAGCGGGAGGGCCAATGAGCAGTTCTTC. Its protein is CASSLVGSGRANEQFF.

In its sample, this clonotype was seen many times. The chain couples TRBV5-5 to TRBJ2-7, with 7 bases fitting TRBD1. Germline V lookup: CDR1 SGHKS, CDR2 YYEKEE (reference sequence). The J segment lost 3 bases and the V segment lost 4 bases, leaving 10 bases of the junction unmatched. The CDR3 loop spans 15 amino acids. The CDR3: CASSPTGPLGYEQYF. CDR3 bases: TGTGCCAGCAGCCCGACAGGGCCATTGGGCTACGAGCAGTACTTC.

The rearrangement joins TRBV6-4 to TRBJ2-1, with 9 positions matching TRBD2. J was trimmed by 2 bases and V by 3 bases; bases with no gene match: 11. Germline CDR1 MRHNA, CDR2 SNTAGT. This CDR3 has 18 residues. CDR3 bases: TGTGCCAGCAGTGATGGTGGAAAAAGCGGGGGGCCCTACAATGAGCAGTTCTTC. Translating gives CASSDGGKSGGPYNEQFF.

In this sample, this clonotype turned up once. This chain connects TRBV15 to TRBJ2-2; D remains ambiguous. V lost 4 bases to trimming and J lost 9 bases, with 21 bases between them. The CDR3 has 16 amino acids. Germline values: CDR1 LNHNV, CDR2 YYDKDF (reference sequence). As DNA, the CDR3 is TGTGCCACCAGCACCCACCCACCTCGAACTTTTAGGGAGCTGTTTTTT. It translates to CATSTHPPRTFRELFF.

There are many counts of this clonotype. This chain connects TRBV10-3 to TRBJ2-2, with no clear D. CDR3 length equals 12 residues. Trimming shortened V by 8 bases and J by 2 bases, and 6 bases separated the two germline ends. Germline lookup yields CDR1 ENHRY and CDR2 SYGVKD. CDR3 amino acids: CAIAYNTGELFF. The CDR3 DNA reads TGTGCCATCGCTTATAACACCGGGGAGCTGTTTTTT.

In its sample, this clonotype was seen many times. V is TRBV12-3 or TRBV12-4 and J is TRBJ2-1, with 7 bases identical to TRBD2. V trimming: 2 bases; J trimming: 2 bases; junction bases outside the gene matches: 18. The CDR3 extends over 20 amino acids. This CDR3 reads CASSLTGGGVSGTTYNEQFF. CDR3 nucleotide sequence: TGTGCCAGCAGTTTAACTGGCGGGGGAGTATCCGGGACCACCTACAATGAGCAGTTCTTC.

V usage is TRBV6-1 and J usage is TRBJ2-7; D is unresolved. Germline V lookup: CDR1 MNHNS, CDR2 SASEGT. This CDR3 contains 15 residues. V lost 5 bases and J lost 0, with 14 bases in between. CDR3 DNA: TGTGCCAGCAGTCTTCAGGAGAAAGCCTCCTACGAGCAGTACTTC. Its translation is CASSLQEKASYEQYF.

This clonotype was observed many times. V and J are TRBV29-1 and TRBJ2-5, with D perhaps given as TRBD1 or TRBD2 (5 bases each). The length of the CDR3 is 14 residues. Between the trimmed V and J ends, which lost 5 bases and 5 bases, there was a span of 18 bases. Per the germline V gene, CDR1 is SQVTM and CDR2 is ANQGSEA. The CDR3 DNA reads TGCAGCGTTCTACTCGGCAACGAGGGGGAGACCCAGTACTTC. Translated: CSVLLGNEGETQYF.

In this sample, this clonotype turned up many times. The V gene is TRBV5-1, the J gene TRBJ2-3; D remains ambiguous. Germline CDR1 reads SGHRS; CDR2 reads YFSETQ. The CDR3 loop spans 13 amino acids. V lost 0 bases to trimming and J lost 4 bases, with 6 bases between them. The CDR3 region is CASSLVEADTQYF. The CDR3 DNA reads TGCGCCAGCAGCTTGGTAGAGGCAGATACGCAGTATTTT.